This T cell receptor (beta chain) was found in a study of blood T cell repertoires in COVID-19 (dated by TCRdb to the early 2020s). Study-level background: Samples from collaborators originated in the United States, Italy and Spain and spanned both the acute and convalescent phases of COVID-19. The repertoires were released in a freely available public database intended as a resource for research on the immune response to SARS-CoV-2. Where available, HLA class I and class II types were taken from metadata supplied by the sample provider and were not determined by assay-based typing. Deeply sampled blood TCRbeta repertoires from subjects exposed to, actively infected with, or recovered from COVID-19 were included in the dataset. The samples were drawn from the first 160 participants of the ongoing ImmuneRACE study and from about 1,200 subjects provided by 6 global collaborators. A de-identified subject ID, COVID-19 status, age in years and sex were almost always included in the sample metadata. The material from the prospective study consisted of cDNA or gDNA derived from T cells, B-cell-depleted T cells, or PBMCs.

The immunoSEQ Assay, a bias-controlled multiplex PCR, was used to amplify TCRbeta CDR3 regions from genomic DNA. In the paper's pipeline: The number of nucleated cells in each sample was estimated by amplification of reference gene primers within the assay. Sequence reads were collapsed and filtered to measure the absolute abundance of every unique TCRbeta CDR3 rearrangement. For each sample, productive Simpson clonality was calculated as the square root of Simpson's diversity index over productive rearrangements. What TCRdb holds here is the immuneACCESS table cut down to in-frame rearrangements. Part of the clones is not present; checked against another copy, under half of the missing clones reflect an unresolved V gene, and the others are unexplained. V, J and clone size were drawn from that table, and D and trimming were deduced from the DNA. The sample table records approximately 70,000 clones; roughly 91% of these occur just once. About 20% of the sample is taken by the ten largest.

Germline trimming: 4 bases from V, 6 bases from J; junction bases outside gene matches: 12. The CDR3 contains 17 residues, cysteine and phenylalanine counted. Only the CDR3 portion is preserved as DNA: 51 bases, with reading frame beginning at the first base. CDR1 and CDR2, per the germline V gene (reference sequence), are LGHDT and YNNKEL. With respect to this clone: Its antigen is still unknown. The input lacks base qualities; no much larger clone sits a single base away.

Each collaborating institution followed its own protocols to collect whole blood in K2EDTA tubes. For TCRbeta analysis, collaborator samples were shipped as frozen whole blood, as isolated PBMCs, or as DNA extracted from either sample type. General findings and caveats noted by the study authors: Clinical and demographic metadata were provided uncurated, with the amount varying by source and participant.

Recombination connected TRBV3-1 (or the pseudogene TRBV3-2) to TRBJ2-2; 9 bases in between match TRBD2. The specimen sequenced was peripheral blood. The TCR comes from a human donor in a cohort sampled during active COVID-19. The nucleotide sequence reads TGTGCCAGCAGCCCCCGACCCGCTAGCGGGGCTTCCGGGGAGCTGTTTTTT. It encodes CASSPRPASGASGELFF.